This T cell receptor (beta chain) was obtained from a study of PD-L1 blockade in urothelial cancer. As for the study in general: Patients had undergone 0 to 3 prior chemotherapy regimens. Researchers found blood samples held a median of roughly 140,000 T cells.

Profiled with immunoSEQ multiplex PCR; TCRdb holds only in-frame clones, not every one. The repertoire holds tens of thousands of clones, with around 85% as singletons. Stated time point: pretreatment peripheral blood. Each patient gave between 1 and 8 samples, pretreatment and on-treatment. Germline assignment: CDR1 ENHRY and CDR2 SYGVKD. The CDR3 has 13 amino acids. V was trimmed by 7 bases and J by 4 bases, leaving 12 bases between them. This chain joins TRBV10-3 and TRBJ2-3, with unresolved D. The source was PBMCs, collected around atezolizumab (anti-PD-L1) treatment. The TCR was taken from a man between 60 and 70 years old with urothelial cancer. DNA of the CDR3: TGTGCCATCAAAGAGGCTTTAGCAGATACGCAGTATTTT. Translated, it gives CAIKEALADTQYF.